This T cell receptor beta chain was sequenced during a study of shared clonotypes between healthy human individuals. Study-wide results and limits: Lower generation probabilities were found for non-shared clonotypes than for those shared by all four donors. The donor pool, a small one, limited the genetic and exposure-history diversity represented.

Germline assignment: CDR1 LNHNV and CDR2 YYDKDF (reference sequence). There are 15 residues in the CDR3. Trimming took off 2 bases at V and 7 bases at J, with 14 bases between the two ends. A note on this clone: Its antigen remains unidentified.

Repertoires were generated with immunoSEQ multiplex PCR, while TCRdb's copy carries only in-frame clones and drops some. Here the sample spans some 2.3 million clones, roughly 93% being singletons. The sequenced sample consisted of naive CD4+ T cells from PBMCs. The subset denotes: CD45RA+ positively selected. The J gene is TRBJ1-4, the V gene TRBV15; D ambiguous. The TCR comes from a man between 18 and 29 years old in good health. Some clones in this sample may be carry-over from other donors' samples. DNA for the CDR3: TGTGCCACCAGCAGACCGGGGAGCAGGAGTGAAAAACTGTTTTTT. This encodes CATSRPGSRSEKLFF.